This paragraph reports one T cell receptor beta chain. The antigen is undetermined. This sample stems from a study of T cells after posttransplantation cyclophosphamide. Control samples came 1 year after myeloablative marrow transplants with methotrexate plus calcineurin inhibitor. Study results and limitations: Later post-transplant blood repertoires were often dominated by donor CD8+ memory clones.

Germline CDR1 reads SGHDT; CDR2 reads YYEEEE. This CDR3 is built from 15 residues. V lost 0 bases to trimming and J lost 11 bases, with 20 bases between them. Profiled with immunoSEQ multiplex PCR; TCRdb holds only in-frame clones, not every one. The profile shows approximately 15,000 clones, about four fifths of them singletons. This TCR was sampled from a male patient in his thirties who received an allogeneic stem cell transplant from an unrelated donor, was CMV-positive, and had acute and chronic GVHD. Some T cells may possibly be graft donor cells. The chain is built from TRBV5-6 and TRBJ1-1; weak D call: TRBD1 (6 bases). The source was PBMCs, collected 441 days after allogeneic stem cell transplant with calcineurin inhibitor and methotrexate. CDR3 residues: CASSLVLGQGNEAFF. CDR3 DNA: TGTGCCAGCAGCTTGGTACTCGGGCAGGGGAATGAGGCTTTCTTT. Full variable domain (missing parts from reference TRBV5-6 and TRBJ1-1): DAGVTQSPTHLIKTRGQQVTLRCSPKSGHDTVSWYQQALGQGPQFIFQYYEEEERQRGNFPDRFSGHQFPNYSSELNVNALLLGDSALYLCASSLVLGQGNEAFFGQGTRLTVV.